This T cell receptor beta chain emerged from a study of HIV-infected children after antiretroviral therapy interruption. Looking at the study overall: Most participating children were previously exposed to EBV and CMV. For the interruption arm, samples span week 0 through about 3 years after study end.

This clonotype has a count of ten or more. Its antigen is still unknown. CDR3 size: 13 residues. The ends lost 1 base at V and 6 bases at J; junction bases unmatched: 3. Germline-derived CDR1 and CDR2 are LNHNV and YYDKDF (reference sequence). Treatment noted: PENTA 11 planned treatment interruption arm or continuous ART arm. Naive CD4+ CD45RA+ CD45RO- T cells were FACS-sorted from thawed PBMCs. Study-wide points: Naive CD4+ Gini coefficient rose by interruption end, suggesting clonal expansion.

RNA-based 3' RACE libraries used unique molecular identifiers. MiXCR, applied by TCRdb to the 3' RACE reads, yields one record per CDR3 protein. The sample consists of fewer than 100,000 distinct CDR3 sequences, roughly 6.7% of them appearing once. The V gene is TRBV15, the J gene TRBJ2-7, with 7 bases fitting TRBD2. Sequences were derived from CD45RA+ CD4+ T cells from PBMCs, pooled from several time points, sampled from a donor given antiretroviral therapy, either interrupted or continuous. Subset denoted: naive CD4+ CD45RA+ CD45RO- T cells. This clonotype originated in a pool of human donors with HIV. Here the CDR3 reads CATSRAWGGEQYF. The CDR3 nucleotides are TGTGCCACCAGCAGAGCCTGGGGGGGCGAGCAGTACTTC.